A single count supports the clone carrying this T cell receptor (beta chain). Its antigen is unidentified. The table came from immunoSEQ multiplex PCR; TCRdb's copy has only in-frame clones and leaves some out. This table has approximately 210,000 clones, around nine tenths appearing once. Among the roughly 120 subjects of the validation cohort, separate from the roughly 730-subject first cohort, were the donors. V shed 3 bases and J shed 1 base, with 9 bases lying between them. The CDR3 consists of 14 residues. Germline CDR1 MNHEY, CDR2 SMNVEV (reference sequence). The data derive from a study of cytomegalovirus exposure and HLA in healthy donors. The study's findings and limits: The dataset shows that most TCR sequences were rare, while some public TCRs occurred in many donors.

The sample was PBMCs. This TCR was sampled from a woman between 18 and 29 years old in good health and CMV-seronegative. V usage is TRBV27 and J usage is TRBJ1-1, with a tentative D call TRBD1 (5 bases). CDR3 nucleotides: TGTGCCAGCAGTTTGGCAGGGAAGAACACTGAAGCTTTCTTT. This encodes CASSLAGKNTEAFF.